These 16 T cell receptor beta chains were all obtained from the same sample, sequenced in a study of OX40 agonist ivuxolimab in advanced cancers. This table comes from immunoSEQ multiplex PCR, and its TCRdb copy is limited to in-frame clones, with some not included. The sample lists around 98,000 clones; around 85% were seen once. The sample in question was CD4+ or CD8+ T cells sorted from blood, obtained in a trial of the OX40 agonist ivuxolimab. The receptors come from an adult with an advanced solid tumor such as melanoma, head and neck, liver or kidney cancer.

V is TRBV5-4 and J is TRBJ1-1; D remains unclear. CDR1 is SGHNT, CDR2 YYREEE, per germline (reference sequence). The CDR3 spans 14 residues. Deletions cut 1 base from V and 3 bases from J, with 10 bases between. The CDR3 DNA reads TGTGCCAGCAGCTTGTCAGGTTTGGACACTGAAGCTTTCTTT. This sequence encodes CASSLSGLDTEAFF.

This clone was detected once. CDR3 DNA: TGTGCCAGCAGCTCATGGTGGGGGGCGTCCAACTATGGCTACACCTTC. Protein product: CASSSWWGASNYGYTF. The chain joins TRBV11-2 to TRBJ1-2; D is possibly TRBD1 (6 bases). This CDR3 spans 16 amino acids. From germline, CDR1 is SGHAT and CDR2 FQNNGV. V was shortened by 4 bases and J by 2 bases, with 17 bases between the two germline ends.

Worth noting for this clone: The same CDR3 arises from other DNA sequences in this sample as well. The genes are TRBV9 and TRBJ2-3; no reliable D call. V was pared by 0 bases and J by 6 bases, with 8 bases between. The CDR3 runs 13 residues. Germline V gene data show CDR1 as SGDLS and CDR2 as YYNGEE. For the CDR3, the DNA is TGTGCCAGCAGCGTAGGGCCGACGGATACGCAGTATTTT. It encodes CASSVGPTDTQYF.

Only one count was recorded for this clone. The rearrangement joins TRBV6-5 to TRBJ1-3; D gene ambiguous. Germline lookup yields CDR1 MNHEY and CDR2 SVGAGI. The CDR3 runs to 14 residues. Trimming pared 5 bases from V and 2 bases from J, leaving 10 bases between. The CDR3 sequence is CASSPRITGNTIYF. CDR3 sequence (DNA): TGTGCCAGCAGTCCACGGATTACTGGAAACACCATATATTTT.

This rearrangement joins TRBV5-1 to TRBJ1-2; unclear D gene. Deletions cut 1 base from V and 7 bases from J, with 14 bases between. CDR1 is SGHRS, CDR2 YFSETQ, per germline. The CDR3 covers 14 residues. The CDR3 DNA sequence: TGCGCCAGCAGCTTGTCCGCATCGGGTGGTGGCTACACCTTC. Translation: CASSLSASGGGYTF.

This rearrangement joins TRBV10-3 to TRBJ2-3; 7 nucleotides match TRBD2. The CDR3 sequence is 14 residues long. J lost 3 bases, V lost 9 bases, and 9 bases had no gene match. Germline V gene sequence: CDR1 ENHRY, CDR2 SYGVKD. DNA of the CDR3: TGTGCCATGAGGCAGGCGGGGGAGACAGATACGCAGTATTTT. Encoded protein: CAMRQAGETDTQYF.

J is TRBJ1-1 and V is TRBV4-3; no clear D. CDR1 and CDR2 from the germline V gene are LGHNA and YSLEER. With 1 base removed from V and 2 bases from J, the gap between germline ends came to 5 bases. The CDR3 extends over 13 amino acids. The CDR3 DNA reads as TGCGCCAGCAGCCAAGTACTCAACACTGAAGCTTTCTTT. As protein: CASSQVLNTEAFF.

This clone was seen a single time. The CDR3 DNA reads TGCGCCAGCGGCAACATGAGCTCCTACGAGCAGTACTTC. This translates into CASGNMSSYEQYF. The V call is TRBV5-1, the J call TRBJ2-7, with D unresolved. The V gene lost 7 bases and the J gene lost 0 bases, with 11 bases spanning the gap. The CDR3 sequence is 13 residues long. The germline CDR1 and CDR2 sequences are SGHRS and YFSETQ.

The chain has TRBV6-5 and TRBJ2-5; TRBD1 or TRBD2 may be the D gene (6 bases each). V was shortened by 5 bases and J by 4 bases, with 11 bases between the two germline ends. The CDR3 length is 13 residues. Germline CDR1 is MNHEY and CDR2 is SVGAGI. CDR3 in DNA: TGTGCCAGCAGTAGGGGGGCCGGAGAGACCCAGTACTTC. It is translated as CASSRGAGETQYF.

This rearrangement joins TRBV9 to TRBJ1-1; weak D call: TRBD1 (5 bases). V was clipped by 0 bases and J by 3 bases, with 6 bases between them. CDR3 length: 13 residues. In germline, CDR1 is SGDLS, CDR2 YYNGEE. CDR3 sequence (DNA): TGTGCCAGCAGCGTAGAACAGGACACTGAAGCTTTCTTT. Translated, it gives CASSVEQDTEAFF.

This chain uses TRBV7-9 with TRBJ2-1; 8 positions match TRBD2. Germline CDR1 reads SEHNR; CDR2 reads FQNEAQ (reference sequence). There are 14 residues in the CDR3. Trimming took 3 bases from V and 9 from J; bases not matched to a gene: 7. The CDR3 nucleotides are TGTGCCAGCAGCTTCAGCGGGGGTGTAGGTGAGCAGTTCTTC. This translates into CASSFSGGVGEQFF.

The CDR3 coding sequence is TGTGCCAGCAGCCCCGGGACAGCCTATCTGAGGTACGGCTACACCTTC. Protein: CASSPGTAYLRYGYTF. The chain couples TRBV10-3 to TRBJ1-2, with 7 bases lining up with TRBD1. The junction had 22 bases not matched to a gene; V was cut back by 10 bases and J by 8 bases. Germline lookup yields CDR1 ENHRY and CDR2 SYGVKD. CDR3 length equals 16 residues.

The CDR3 is CASTSIPGETQYF. The CDR3 DNA follows: TGTGCCAGCACCTCTATCCCTGGGGAGACCCAGTACTTC. The gene calls are TRBV7-2 and TRBJ2-5; D ambiguous. The CDR3 is 13 residues long. V was trimmed by 7 bases and J by 5 bases, leaving 14 bases between them. CDR1 and CDR2 from the germline V gene are SGHTA and FQGNSA.

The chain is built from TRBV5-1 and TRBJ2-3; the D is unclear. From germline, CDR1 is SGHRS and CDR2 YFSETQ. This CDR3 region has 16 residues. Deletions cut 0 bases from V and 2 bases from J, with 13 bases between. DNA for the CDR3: TGCGCCAGCAGCTTGGGGTCGCAGTATTACACAGATACGCAGTATTTT. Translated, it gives CASSLGSQYYTDTQYF.

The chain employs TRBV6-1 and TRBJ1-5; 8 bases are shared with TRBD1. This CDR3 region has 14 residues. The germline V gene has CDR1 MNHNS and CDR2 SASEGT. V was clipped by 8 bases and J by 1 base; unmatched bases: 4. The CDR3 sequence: CASGRTGSNQPQHF. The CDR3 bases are TGTGCCAGCGGGAGGACAGGGAGCAATCAGCCCCAGCATTTT.

CDR3 bases: TGTGCCAGCAGCTTAATCCAGCCCGGGGCCCAGCATTTT. This translates into CASSLIQPGAQHF. This chain connects TRBV5-5 to TRBJ1-5; D is undetermined. The CDR3 totals 13 residues. Looked up from germline, CDR1 is SGHKS and CDR2 is YYEKEE (reference sequence). Trimming removed 2 bases from V and 11 bases from J, with 14 bases in between.